The rows below give T cell receptor beta chains drawn from one sample of a study of cytomegalovirus exposure and HLA in healthy donors. Clones were sequenced by immunoSEQ multiplex PCR, and TCRdb holds only the in-frame ones, with some missing. Here the sample table reports under 200,000 clones. Input material: PBMCs. Receptor source: a woman under 30 in good health and CMV-seropositive. CDR3s include the opening cysteine and the closing phenylalanine or tryptophan. The D gene is left open where the match is weak.

>TRBD1|TRBV29-1|TRBJ1-2
CSARTGADYGYTF
TGCAGCGCCCGGACAGGGGCTGACTATGGCTACACCTTC
>TRBD1|TRBV29-1|TRBJ2-7
CSVQGASYEQYF
TGCAGCGTTCAGGGGGCTTCCTACGAGCAGTACTTC
>TRBD2|TRBV5-1|TRBJ2-3
CASSSRPVTSGSTDTQYF
TGCGCCAGCAGCTCTAGGCCAGTCACTAGCGGGAGCACAGATACGCAGTATTTT
>.|TRBV30|TRBJ2-2
CAWSGGSNTGELFF
TGTGCCTGGAGTGGCGGCAGTAACACCGGGGAGCTGTTTTTT
>.|TRBV11-2|TRBJ2-1
CASSFTPTGGFYNEQFF
TGTGCCAGCAGTTTTACCCCGACAGGCGGCTTTTACAATGAGCAGTTCTTC
>.|TRBV10-3|TRBJ1-6
CAISVTGGNSPLHF
TGTGCCATCAGTGTAACCGGAGGTAATTCACCCCTCCACTTT
>TRBD1|TRBV10-3|TRBJ1-2
CAISESAGGGHGYTF
TGTGCCATCAGTGAGTCTGCAGGGGGAGGACATGGCTACACCTTC
>TRBD2|TRBV18|TRBJ2-1
CASSNGLAGMQFF
TGTGCCAGCTCGAACGGACTAGCGGGGATGCAGTTCTTC
>.|TRBV4-3|TRBJ1-3
CASSQESAVHSGNTIYF
TGCGCCAGCAGCCAAGAAAGTGCAGTGCACTCTGGAAACACCATATATTTT
>TRBD1|TRBV9|TRBJ2-1
CASSVVGQGVWGGRAIGNEQFF
TGTGCCAGCAGCGTAGTGGGACAGGGGGTTTGGGGCGGGAGGGCCATCGGCAATGAGCAGTTCTTC
>.|TRBV28|TRBJ1-2
CASSINTLGYTF
TGTGCCAGCAGTATTAATACGCTAGGCTACACCTTC
>TRBD2|TRBV4-1|TRBJ2-3
CASSEGTSGAYTQYF
TGCGCCAGCAGCGAGGGGACTAGCGGGGCGTATACGCAGTATTTT
>TRBD1|TRBV30|TRBJ1-1
CAYRGVLNTEAFF
TGTGCCTACAGGGGAGTGTTGAACACTGAAGCTTTCTTT
>TRBD2|TRBV12-5|TRBJ2-1
CASGSPRGGGAYNEQFF
TGTGCTAGTGGTTCCCCGAGGGGCGGGGGGGCTTACAATGAGCAGTTCTTC
>.|TRBV11-2|TRBJ2-7
CASSLRTSFTYEQYF
TGTGCCAGCAGCTTAAGAACATCTTTTACCTACGAGCAGTACTTC
>TRBD1|TRBV7-7|TRBJ1-4
CASITRTGEGEKLFF
TGTGCTAGCATCACCAGGACAGGGGAAGGGGAAAAACTGTTTTTT
>TRBD2|TRBV5-1|TRBJ2-5
CASSPSGGRQETQYF
TGCGCCAGCAGCCCTAGCGGGGGGCGACAAGAGACCCAGTACTTC
>TRBD2|TRBV2|TRBJ2-1
CASSGPMRELYNEQFF
TGTGCCAGCAGTGGGCCTATGCGGGAGCTTTACAATGAGCAGTTCTTC
>.|TRBV5-1|TRBJ2-1
CASSLGPATFSYNEQFF
TGCGCCAGCAGCTTGGGACCAGCGACTTTTTCGTACAATGAGCAGTTCTTC
>TRBD1|TRBV30|TRBJ2-3
CAWSAGTGSTDTQYF
TGTGCCTGGAGTGCCGGGACAGGGAGCACAGATACGCAGTATTTT
>TRBD1|TRBV9|TRBJ1-4
CASSGEVGTGEDEKLFF
TGTGCCAGCAGCGGCGAGGTCGGGACAGGGGAGGATGAAAAACTGTTTTTT
>TRBD1|TRBV6-5|TRBJ1-1
CASSPWTGGAGEAFF
TGTGCCAGCAGTCCATGGACAGGGGGCGCAGGGGAAGCTTTCTTT
>.|TRBV27|TRBJ2-5
CASRPTWERGIETQYF
TGTGCCAGCAGACCAACCTGGGAGAGAGGAATAGAGACCCAGTACTTC
>.|TRBV6-1|TRBJ1-6
CASKAGLGSPLHF
TGTGCCAGCAAAGCGGGGCTAGGCTCACCCCTCCACTTT
>TRBD1|TRBV5-6|TRBJ2-5
CASSLGGQGRWQYF
TGTGCCAGCAGCTTGGGGGGACAGGGGAGGTGGCAGTACTTC
>TRBD2|TRBV4-3|TRBJ2-5
CASSLRGSDQETQYF
TGCGCCAGCAGCCTGCGGGGGAGCGACCAAGAGACCCAGTACTTC
>TRBD2|TRBV5-1|TRBJ2-2
CASSSGGQTGELFF
TGCGCCAGCAGTAGCGGGGGGCAGACCGGGGAGCTGTTTTTT
>TRBD1|TRBV5-1|TRBJ1-2
CASSPGGEDYGYTF
TGCGCCAGCAGTCCAGGGGGAGAGGACTACGGCTACACCTTC
>.|TRBV11-2|TRBJ2-3
CASSSSWGLITDTQYF
TGTGCCAGCAGCTCTAGCTGGGGACTGATCACAGATACGCAGTATTTT
>TRBD2|TRBV30|TRBJ2-2
CAWSVGRGGTGELFF
TGTGCCTGGAGTGTAGGGCGGGGGGGGACCGGGGAGCTGTTTTTT
>.|TRBV7-6|TRBJ2-5
CASSLGGPGVEETQYF
TGTGCCAGCAGCTTAGGGGGGCCAGGGGTGGAAGAGACCCAGTACTTC
>.|TRBV7-8|TRBJ1-2
CASSSHRRPANYGYTF
TGTGCCAGCAGCTCCCACCGGAGGCCCGCTAACTATGGCTACACCTTC
>.|TRBV5-6|TRBJ1-4
CASSLAKGLFHEKLFF
TGTGCCAGCAGCTTGGCCAAGGGACTTTTTCATGAAAAACTGTTTTTT
>.|TRBV4-3|TRBJ1-1
CASSQESGEGAFF
TGCGCCAGCAGCCAAGAATCGGGGGAAGGAGCTTTCTTT
>.|TRBV10-3|TRBJ2-6
CATRTGSGANVLTF
TGTGCCACCCGAACGGGGTCTGGGGCCAACGTCCTGACTTTC
>.|TRBV7-8|TRBJ1-1
CASRPRAAQTNTEAFF
TGTGCCAGTAGGCCGAGGGCAGCCCAAACCAACACTGAAGCTTTCTTT
>.|TRBV19|TRBJ1-2
CASSIESGYGYTF
TGTGCCAGTAGTATAGAATCAGGGTATGGCTACACCTTC
>.|TRBV4-3|TRBJ2-1
CASSQDFWRRAYNEQFF
TGCGCCAGCAGCCAAGATTTCTGGAGGAGGGCCTACAATGAGCAGTTCTTC
>TRBD2|TRBV28|TRBJ2-7
CASSLLSGSAYEQYF
TGTGCCAGCAGTTTATTGAGCGGGAGTGCGTACGAGCAGTACTTC
>.|TRBV9|TRBJ1-1
CASSVAPLDLGGTEAFF
TGTGCCAGCAGCGTAGCTCCCCTCGACCTAGGTGGGACTGAAGCTTTCTTT
>TRBD1|TRBV30|TRBJ2-1
CAWRDRADEQFF
TGTGCCTGGCGGGACAGGGCTGATGAGCAGTTCTTC
>TRBD1|TRBV5-6|TRBJ1-2
CASSWGQGPNGYTF
TGTGCCAGCAGCTGGGGACAGGGACCTAATGGCTACACCTTC
>.|TRBV27|TRBJ2-7
CASSSPGTLPYEQYF
TGTGCCAGCAGTTCGCCTGGGACACTTCCCTACGAGCAGTACTTC
>TRBD2|TRBV10-2|TRBJ2-3
CASSAAGGDTQYF
TGCGCCAGCAGTGCGGCGGGGGGGGATACGCAGTATTTT
>TRBD1|TRBV11-1|TRBJ1-2
CASAAGTGVYGYTF
TGTGCCAGCGCGGCCGGGACAGGGGTCTATGGCTACACCTTC
>.|TRBV30|TRBJ2-7
CAGIQPGLMTYEQYF
TGTGCCGGGATTCAACCGGGACTTATGACCTACGAGCAGTACTTC
>.|TRBV19|TRBJ1-5
CASSITEDQPQHF
TGTGCCAGTAGTATAACAGAAGATCAGCCCCAGCATTTT
>TRBD1|TRBV11-3|TRBJ1-6
CASSSRDSSYNSPLHF
TGTGCCAGCAGCTCAAGGGACAGCTCCTATAATTCACCCCTCCACTTT
>.|TRBV11-3|TRBJ1-1
CASSFPSTEAFF
TGTGCCAGCAGCTTCCCGAGCACTGAAGCTTTCTTT
>TRBD1|TRBV4-2|TRBJ1-2
CASSQPGTADGYTF
TGTGCCAGCAGCCAACCAGGGACAGCTGATGGCTACACCTTC